This T cell receptor beta chain was identified during a study of T cells after yellow fever vaccination. Study-level results: Researchers report a weaker secondary response that nonetheless peaked faster, day 5 versus 15. Clones that expanded after primary vaccination mostly reappeared after the booster (around 96% CD4, about 91% CD8). Overall, a small share of clonotypes was seen in both CD4 and CD8 compartments.

Germline lookup yields CDR1 SGHKS and CDR2 YYEKEE (reference sequence). This CDR3 is 13 amino acids long. V lost 10 bases to trimming and J lost 7 bases; unmatched junction nucleotides: 9. This clonotype was observed a handful of times. Its antigen is still unknown. Universal primer sites and UMIs were introduced during 5'RACE template-switching synthesis of TCR cDNA. TCRdb re-analysed the 5' RACE reads in MiXCR, keeping a single row per CDR3 protein. The table includes 500,000 to 650,000 distinct CDR3 sequences, roughly 13% detected once. This TCR derives from a man younger than 40 who received the YFV17D yellow fever vaccine. The chain carries TRBV5-5 and TRBJ2-1; 9 nucleotides match TRBD2. The material sequenced was PBMCs, taken on the day of the yellow fever booster vaccination. Here the CDR3 DNA reads TGTGCCGGTTTGGCTAGCGGGACAAATGAGCAGTTCTTC. Amino acids: CAGLASGTNEQFF.